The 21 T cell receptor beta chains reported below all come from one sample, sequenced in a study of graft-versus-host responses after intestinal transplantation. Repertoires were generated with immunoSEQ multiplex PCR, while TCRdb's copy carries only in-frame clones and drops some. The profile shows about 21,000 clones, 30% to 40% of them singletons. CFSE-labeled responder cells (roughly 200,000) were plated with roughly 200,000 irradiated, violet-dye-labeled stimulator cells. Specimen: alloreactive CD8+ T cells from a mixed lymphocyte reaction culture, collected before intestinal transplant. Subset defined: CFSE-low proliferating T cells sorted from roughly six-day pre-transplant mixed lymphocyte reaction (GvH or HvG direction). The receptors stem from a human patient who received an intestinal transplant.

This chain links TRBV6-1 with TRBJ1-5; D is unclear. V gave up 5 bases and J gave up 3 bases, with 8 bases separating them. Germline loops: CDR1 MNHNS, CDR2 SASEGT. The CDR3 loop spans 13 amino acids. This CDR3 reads CASSNRPNQPQHF. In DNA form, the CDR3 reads TGTGCCAGCAGTAACCGCCCCAATCAGCCCCAGCATTTT.

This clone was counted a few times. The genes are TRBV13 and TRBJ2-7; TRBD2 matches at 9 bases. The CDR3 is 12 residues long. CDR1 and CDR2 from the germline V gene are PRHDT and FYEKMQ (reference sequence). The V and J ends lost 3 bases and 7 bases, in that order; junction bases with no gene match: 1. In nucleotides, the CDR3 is TGTGCCAGCAGCTTTAGCGGGAGTGAGCAGTACTTC. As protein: CASSFSGSEQYF.

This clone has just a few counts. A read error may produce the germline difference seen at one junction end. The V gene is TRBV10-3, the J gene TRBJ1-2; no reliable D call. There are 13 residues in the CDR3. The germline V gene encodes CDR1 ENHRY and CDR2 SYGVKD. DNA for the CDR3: TGTGCCAGCAGTTACTCCCCACAGTATGGCTACACCTTC. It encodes CASSYSPQYGYTF.

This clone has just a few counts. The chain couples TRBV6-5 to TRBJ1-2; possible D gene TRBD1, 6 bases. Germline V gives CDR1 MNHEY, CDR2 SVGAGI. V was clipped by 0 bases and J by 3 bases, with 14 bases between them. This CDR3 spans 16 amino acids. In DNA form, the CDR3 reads TGTGCCAGCAGTTACTCTACGGGGGCAGGGGACTATGGCTACACCTTC. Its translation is CASSYSTGAGDYGYTF.

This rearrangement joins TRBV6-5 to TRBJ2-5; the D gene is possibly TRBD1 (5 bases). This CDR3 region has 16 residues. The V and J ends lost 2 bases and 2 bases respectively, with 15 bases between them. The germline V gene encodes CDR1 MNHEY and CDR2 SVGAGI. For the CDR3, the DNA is TGTGCCAGCAGTTACATGCAGGGCCATCCACAAGAGACCCAGTACTTC. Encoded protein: CASSYMQGHPQETQYF.

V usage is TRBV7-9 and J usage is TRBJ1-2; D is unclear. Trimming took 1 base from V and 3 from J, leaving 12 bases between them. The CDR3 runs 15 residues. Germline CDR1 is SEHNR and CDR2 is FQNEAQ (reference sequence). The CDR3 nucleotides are TGTGCCAGCAGCTTAGGTCCTAACCCATACTATGGCTACACCTTC. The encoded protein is CASSLGPNPYYGYTF.

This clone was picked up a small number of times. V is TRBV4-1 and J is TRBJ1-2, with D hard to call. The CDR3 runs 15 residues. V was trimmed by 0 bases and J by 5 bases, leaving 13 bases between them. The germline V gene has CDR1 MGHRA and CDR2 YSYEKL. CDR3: CASSQELSGDYGYTF. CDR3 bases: TGCGCCAGCAGCCAAGAGCTCTCAGGTGATTATGGCTACACCTTC.

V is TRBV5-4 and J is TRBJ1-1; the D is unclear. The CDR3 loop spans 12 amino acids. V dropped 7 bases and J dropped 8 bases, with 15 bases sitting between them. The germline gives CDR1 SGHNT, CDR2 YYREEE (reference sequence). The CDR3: CASGPERGEAFF. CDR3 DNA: TGTGCCAGCGGCCCGGAGAGAGGAGAAGCTTTCTTT.

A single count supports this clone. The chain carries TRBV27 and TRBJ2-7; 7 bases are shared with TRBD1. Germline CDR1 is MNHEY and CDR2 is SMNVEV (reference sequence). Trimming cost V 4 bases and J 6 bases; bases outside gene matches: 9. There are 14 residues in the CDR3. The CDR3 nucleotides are TGTGCCAGCAGTTACGGCCAGGGGGAGACCGAGCAGTACTTC. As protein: CASSYGQGETEQYF.

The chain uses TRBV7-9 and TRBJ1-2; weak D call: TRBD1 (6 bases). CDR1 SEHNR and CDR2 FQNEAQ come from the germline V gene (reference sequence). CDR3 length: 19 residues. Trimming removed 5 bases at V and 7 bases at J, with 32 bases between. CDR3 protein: CASSPRGGTTPQGPSGYTF. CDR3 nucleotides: TGTGCCAGCAGCCCGCGGGGGGGCACTACCCCTCAAGGGCCAAGTGGCTACACCTTC.

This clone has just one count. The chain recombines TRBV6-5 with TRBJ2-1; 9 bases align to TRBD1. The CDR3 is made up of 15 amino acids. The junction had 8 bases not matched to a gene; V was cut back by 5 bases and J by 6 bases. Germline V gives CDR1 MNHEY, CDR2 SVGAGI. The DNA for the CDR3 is TGTGCCAGCAGTCTCCGGGACAGGGTGTTCAATGAGCAGTTCTTC. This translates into CASSLRDRVFNEQFF.

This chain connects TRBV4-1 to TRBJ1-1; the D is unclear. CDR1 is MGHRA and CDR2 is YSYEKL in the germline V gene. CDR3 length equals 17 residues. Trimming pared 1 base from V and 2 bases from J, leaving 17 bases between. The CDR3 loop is CASSQVTGSPSNTEAFF. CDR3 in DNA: TGCGCCAGCAGCCAAGTGACCGGGAGCCCATCCAACACTGAAGCTTTCTTT.

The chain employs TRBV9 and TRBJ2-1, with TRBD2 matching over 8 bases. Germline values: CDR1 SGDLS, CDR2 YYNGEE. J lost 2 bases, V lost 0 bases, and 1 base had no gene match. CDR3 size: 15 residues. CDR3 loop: CASSVGGGTYNEQFF. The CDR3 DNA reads TGTGCCAGCAGCGTAGGCGGGGGGACCTACAATGAGCAGTTCTTC.

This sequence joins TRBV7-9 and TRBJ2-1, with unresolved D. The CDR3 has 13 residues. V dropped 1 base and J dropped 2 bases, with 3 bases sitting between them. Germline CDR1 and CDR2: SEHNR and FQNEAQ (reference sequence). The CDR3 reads CASSLDPYNEQFF. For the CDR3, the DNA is TGTGCCAGCAGCTTAGACCCCTACAATGAGCAGTTCTTC.

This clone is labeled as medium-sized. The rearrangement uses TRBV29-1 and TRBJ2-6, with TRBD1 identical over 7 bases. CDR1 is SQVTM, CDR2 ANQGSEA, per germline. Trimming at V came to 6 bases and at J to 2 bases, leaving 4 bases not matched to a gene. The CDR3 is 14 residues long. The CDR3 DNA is TGCAGCGTCGACACAGGGGCTGGGGCCAACGTCCTGACTTTC. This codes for CSVDTGAGANVLTF. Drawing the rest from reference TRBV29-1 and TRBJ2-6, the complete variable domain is SAVISQKPSRDICQRGTSLTIQCQVDSQVTMMFWYRQQPGQSLTLIATANQGSEATYESGFVIDKFPISRPNLTFSTLTVSNMSPEDSSIYLCSVDTGAGANVLTFGAGSRLTVL.

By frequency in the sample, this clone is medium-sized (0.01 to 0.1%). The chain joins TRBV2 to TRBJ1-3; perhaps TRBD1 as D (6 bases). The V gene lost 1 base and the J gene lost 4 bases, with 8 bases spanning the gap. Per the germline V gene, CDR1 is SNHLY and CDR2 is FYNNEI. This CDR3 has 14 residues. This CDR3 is CASSEVDSGNTIYF. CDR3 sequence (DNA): TGTGCCAGCAGTGAAGTGGACAGCGGAAACACCATATATTTT.

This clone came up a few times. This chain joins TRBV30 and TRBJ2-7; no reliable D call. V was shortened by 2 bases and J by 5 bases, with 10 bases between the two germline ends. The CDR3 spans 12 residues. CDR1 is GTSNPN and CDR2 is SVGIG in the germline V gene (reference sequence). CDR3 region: CAWSLDSDEQYF. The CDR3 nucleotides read TGTGCCTGGAGTCTAGACTCGGACGAGCAGTACTTC.

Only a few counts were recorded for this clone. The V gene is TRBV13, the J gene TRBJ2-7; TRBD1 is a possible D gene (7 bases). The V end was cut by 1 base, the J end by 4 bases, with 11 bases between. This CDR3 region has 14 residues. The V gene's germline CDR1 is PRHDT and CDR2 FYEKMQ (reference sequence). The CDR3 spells CASSLEPGGYEQYF. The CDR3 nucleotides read TGTGCCAGCAGCTTAGAGCCAGGGGGGTACGAGCAGTACTTC.

The CDR3 DNA reads as TGTGCCAGCAGTGAGGGACCCCTGGGGGATACGCAGTATTTT. This encodes CASSEGPLGDTQYF. The J gene is TRBJ2-3, the V gene TRBV2; either TRBD1 or TRBD2 may fit D (5 bases each). With 3 bases removed from V and 6 bases from J, the gap between germline ends came to 13 bases. Germline CDR1 and CDR2: SNHLY and FYNNEI. The CDR3 is 14 amino acids.

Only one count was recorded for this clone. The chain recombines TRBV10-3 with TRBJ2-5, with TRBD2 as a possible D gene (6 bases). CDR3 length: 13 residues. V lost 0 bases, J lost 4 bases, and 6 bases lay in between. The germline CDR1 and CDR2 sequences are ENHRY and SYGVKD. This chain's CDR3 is CAISESGGETQYF. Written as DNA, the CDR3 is TGTGCCATCAGTGAGTCGGGGGGAGAGACCCAGTACTTC.

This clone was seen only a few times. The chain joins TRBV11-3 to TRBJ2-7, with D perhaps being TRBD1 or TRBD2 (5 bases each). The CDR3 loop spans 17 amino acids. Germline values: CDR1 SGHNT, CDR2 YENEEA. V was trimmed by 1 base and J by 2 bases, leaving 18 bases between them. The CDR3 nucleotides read TGTGCCAGCAGCTTAGCAGGGTACGGGGTGGCCCCCTACGAGCAGTACTTC. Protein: CASSLAGYGVAPYEQYF.